This is a list of T cell receptor beta chains from one sample in a study of shared clonotypes between healthy human individuals. This table comes from immunoSEQ multiplex PCR, and its TCRdb copy is limited to in-frame clones, with some not included. The table shows hundreds of thousands of clones, with about 96% occurring only once. The sample consisted of naive CD4+ T cells sorted from blood. These receptors all come from a woman in her twenties or thirties in good health. The CDR3 runs from the conserved cysteine through the conserved F or W. D genes are given only for firm matches. Not every row has a clone size; where given, it reads once, few, many or a size class.

clone size	J gene	V gene	D gene	CDR3 protein	CDR3 DNA
-	TRBJ2-7	TRBV10-3	-	CAISERGINEQYF	TGTGCCATCAGTGAGCGGGGAATTAACGAGCAGTACTTC
once	TRBJ2-3	TRBV5-6	-	CASSLVGGSTDTQYF	TGTGCCAGCAGCTTGGTGGGCGGGAGCACAGATACGCAGTATTTT
once	TRBJ1-5	TRBV5-8	TRBD1	CASSGGTGSNQPQHF	TGTGCCAGCAGCGGGGGGACAGGGAGCAATCAGCCCCAGCATTTT
-	TRBJ2-3	TRBV5-1	TRBD1	CASSKGQGLPDTQYF	TGCGCCAGCAGCAAGGGACAGGGGCTCCCAGATACGCAGTATTTT
-	TRBJ2-7	TRBV28	TRBD1	CASSLTRTGNEQYF	TGTGCCAGCAGTTTAACGAGGACAGGTAACGAGCAGTACTTC
-	TRBJ2-7	TRBV28	-	CASSEPGTRDEQYF	TGTGCCAGCAGTGAACCCGGGACACGGGACGAGCAGTACTTC
once	TRBJ2-1	TRBV7-9	-	CASSFVAGARNEQFF	TGTGCCAGCAGCTTCGTCGCCGGGGCGCGCAATGAGCAGTTCTTC
-	TRBJ2-3	TRBV19	-	CASRDSGRSTDTQYF	TGTGCCAGTAGGGATAGCGGAAGAAGCACAGATACGCAGTATTTT
-	TRBJ1-4	TRBV5-5	-	CASKRQAGEYEKLFF	TGTGCCAGCAAGAGGCAAGCAGGGGAATACGAAAAACTGTTTTTT
-	TRBJ2-3	TRBV29-1	-	CSVRRGASTDTQYF	TGCAGCGTTCGCCGGGGGGCTAGCACAGATACGCAGTATTTT
-	TRBJ2-7	TRBV11-2	TRBD2	CASSLGRTSGYEQYF	TGTGCCAGCAGCTTAGGCAGGACTAGCGGGTACGAGCAGTACTTC
-	TRBJ2-2	TRBV5-1	-	CASSLGGTNTGELFF	TGCGCCAGCAGCTTGGGTGGGACGAACACCGGGGAGCTGTTTTTT
once	TRBJ1-3	TRBV19	-	CASSIGGTRSGNTIYF	TGTGCCAGTAGTATCGGGGGGACCCGCTCTGGAAACACCATATATTTT
-	TRBJ1-1	TRBV2	TRBD1	CASRFTGGDTEAFF	TGTGCCAGCAGGTTCACAGGGGGCGACACTGAAGCTTTCTTT